This T cell receptor (beta chain) stems from a study of identical twins (dated by TCRdb to between 2015 and 2016). Describing the broader study: The study deep-sequenced TCR alpha and beta repertoires from monozygotic twins, unrelated adults of various ages and cord blood to test whether fetal clonotypes persist. Replicate twin experiments were performed at different times using different library preparation protocols to rule out contamination.

All donors were healthy Caucasians. The twin cohort consisted of three pairs of female monozygotic twins, all aged 18 to 29 years. RNA for TCR libraries was isolated from peripheral blood mononuclear cells. A remark on this clonotype: Its specific antigen is unknown. No base quality values were provided; no much bigger clone lies one nucleotide off.

Libraries were prepared through 5' RACE. The sequencer listed for this sample is Illumina HiSeq 2000. Template switching added a universal primer binding site, and the final cDNA carried a unique molecular identifier that allowed TCR cDNA molecules to be counted accurately. Specific primers in the conserved constant-segment region were used to synthesize first-strand cDNA for TCR alpha and beta chains. Each cDNA library was double barcoded, with a SMART-Mk sample barcode plus Illumina barcodes, to control for contamination. TruSeq adapter sequences along with Illumina sample barcodes were introduced in two successive PCR steps. Sequencing of the TCR alpha and beta cDNA libraries was done on the Illumina HiSeq platform using custom primers. Turning to the authors' computational methods: Raw reads were processed with MiGEC to extract unique molecular identifiers, and MiXCR was used to determine CDR3 positions. Recombination models were inferred per individual with the repgenHMM and IGoR tools using an EM algorithm. The tcR package in R was used for shared clonotype analysis, with sharing normalized by the product of cloneset sizes. Out-of-frame nonproductive sequences were analyzed to study raw recombination free of thymic and clonal selection effects. The public sequencing data were trimmed at Q25 with fastp and processed into clonotypes with MiXCR by TCRdb, which kept only in-frame beta chains. CDR3 protein duplicates are merged, each entry listing the most common genes and DNA. The V and J calls shown here were made by TCRdb, not taken from the authors' results. This sample holds about 660,000 distinct CDR3 sequences; roughly 8% were observed only once. The biggest ten clones account for more than 0.75% of the sample.

The CDR3 measures 12 amino acids from cysteine to phenylalanine. CDR3 DNA is the only sequence kept; it has 36 bases, read in frame from the first base. For CDR1 and CDR2, the germline V gene lists MNHEY and SVGAGI. Trimmed from V: 5 bases; trimmed from J: 8 bases; junction bases lacking a gene match: 5. The investigation overall reported the following: Zero-insertion analyses could be partly confounded by invariant T cells such as MAIT and iNKT, although diverse VJ usage argued against such confounding for most clonotypes. Abundant cord blood beta clonotypes had fewer insertions, young adult naive repertoires showed a similar but weaker trend, and memory repertoires showed no such trend. Excess twin sharing in beta out-of-frame sequences was weaker because fewer shared sequences lowered the signal-to-noise ratio. Because the same donors could not be followed over many years, the conclusions relied on cross-sectional statistical analysis. Compared with coincidental sharing between unrelated individuals, an excess of low generation-probability sequences was observed among out-of-frame TCR alpha sequences shared between twins. Recombination models systematically underestimated out-of-frame TCR alpha sharing in monozygotic twins but agreed with sharing between unrelated individuals.

These records were also assigned to another study, of yellow fever vaccine responses in identical twins. From the second report: The T cell response to vaccination in identical twins was reported by the authors to appear partly convergent and partly personalized. The study precisely tracked vaccine-responding T cell clones in identical twins.

The source is a woman aged 18-35 years in good health. Recombination joined TRBV6-5 with TRBJ1-2; TRBD1 agrees with 7 junctional bases. Sample: PBMCs. The DNA is as follows: TGTGCCAGCAGTAACCGGGACAGAGGCTACACCTTC. Translated, this gives CASSNRDRGYTF.